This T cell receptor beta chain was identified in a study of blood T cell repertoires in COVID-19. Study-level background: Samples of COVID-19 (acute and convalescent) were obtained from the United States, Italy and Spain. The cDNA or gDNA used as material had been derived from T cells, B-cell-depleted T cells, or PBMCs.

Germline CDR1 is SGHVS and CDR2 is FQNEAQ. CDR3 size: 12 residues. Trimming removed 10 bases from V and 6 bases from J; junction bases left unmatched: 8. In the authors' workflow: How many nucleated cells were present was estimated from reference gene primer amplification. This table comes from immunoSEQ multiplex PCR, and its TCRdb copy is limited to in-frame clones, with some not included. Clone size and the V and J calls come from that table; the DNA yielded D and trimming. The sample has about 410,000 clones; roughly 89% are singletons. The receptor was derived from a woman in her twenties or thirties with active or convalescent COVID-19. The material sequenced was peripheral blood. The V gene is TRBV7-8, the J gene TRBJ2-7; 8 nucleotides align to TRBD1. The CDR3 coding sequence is TGTGCCACAGAGCAGGGGGCGAGCGAGCAGTACTTC. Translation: CATEQGASEQYF.